A selection of T cell receptor beta chains follows, all from one sample in a study of blood T cell repertoires in COVID-19. Clones were read by immunoSEQ multiplex PCR, and TCRdb kept only the in-frame ones, dropping some. The table shows 250,000 or so clones, with around nine tenths occurring only once. Sequenced sample: peripheral blood. These receptors were obtained from a woman aged 55-75 years with COVID-19, enrolled during active disease. CDR3s include the opening cysteine and the closing phenylalanine or tryptophan. The D gene is left open where the match is weak. Size is stated for part of the rows, as once, few or many counts, or as a class when the clone is expanded.

D gene: TRBD1
J gene: TRBJ1-6
V gene: TRBV9
clone size: -
CDR3 protein: CASSVGWDRAYNSPLHF
CDR3 DNA: TGTGCCAGCAGCGTCGGTTGGGACAGGGCCTATAATTCACCCCTCCACTTT

D gene: -
J gene: TRBJ2-5
V gene: TRBV2
clone size: -
CDR3 protein: CASSPTPGVETQYF
CDR3 DNA: TGTGCCAGCAGTCCAACTCCCGGGGTGGAGACCCAGTACTTC

D gene: -
J gene: TRBJ2-5
V gene: TRBV25-1
clone size: -
CDR3 protein: CASSELAPAAGTQYF
CDR3 DNA: TGTGCCAGCAGTGAGCTCGCTCCGGCGGCCGGGACCCAGTACTTC

D gene: -
J gene: TRBJ2-2
V gene: TRBV6-5
clone size: -
CDR3 protein: CASSRGGDTGELFF
CDR3 DNA: TGTGCCAGCAGTCGAGGGGGTGACACCGGGGAGCTGTTTTTT

D gene: TRBD1
J gene: TRBJ1-6
V gene: TRBV4-1
clone size: -
CDR3 protein: CASSQVPGQGNSPLHF
CDR3 DNA: TGCGCCAGCAGCCAAGTGCCGGGACAGGGTAATTCACCCCTCCACTTT

D gene: -
J gene: TRBJ1-1
V gene: TRBV2
clone size: -
CDR3 protein: CASSERVTGAFF
CDR3 DNA: TGTGCCAGCAGTGAAAGGGTGACAGGAGCTTTCTTT

D gene: -
J gene: TRBJ2-3
V gene: TRBV27
clone size: -
CDR3 protein: CASSLGRRGDTQYF
CDR3 DNA: TGTGCCAGCAGTTTGGGCCGCCGGGGAGATACGCAGTATTTT

D gene: TRBD2
J gene: TRBJ2-7
V gene: TRBV6-6
clone size: -
CDR3 protein: CASSPPGGPSYEQYF
CDR3 DNA: TGTGCCAGCAGCCCTCCGGGGGGGCCTTCCTACGAGCAGTACTTC

D gene: TRBD2
J gene: TRBJ2-5
V gene: TRBV6-2/TRBV6-3
clone size: few
CDR3 protein: CASSTYLAGEETQYF
CDR3 DNA: TGTGCCAGCAGTACCTACTTAGCGGGAGAAGAGACCCAGTACTTC

D gene: -
J gene: TRBJ1-4
V gene: TRBV30
clone size: -
CDR3 protein: CAWAPRVYEKLFF
CDR3 DNA: TGTGCCTGGGCCCCCCGGGTTTATGAAAAACTGTTTTTT

D gene: TRBD2
J gene: TRBJ2-7
V gene: TRBV7-2
clone size: -
CDR3 protein: CASRAGVNTEQYF
CDR3 DNA: TGTGCCAGCAGAGCGGGAGTCAATACTGAGCAGTACTTC

D gene: TRBD1
J gene: TRBJ1-1
V gene: TRBV5-1
clone size: -
CDR3 protein: CASQGGPLNTEAFF
CDR3 DNA: TGCGCCAGCCAGGGGGGTCCTTTGAACACTGAAGCTTTCTTT

D gene: -
J gene: TRBJ2-2
V gene: TRBV12-3/TRBV12-4
clone size: -
CDR3 protein: CASSFGGFGELFF
CDR3 DNA: TGTGCCAGCAGTTTTGGGGGCTTCGGGGAGCTATTTTTT

D gene: -
J gene: TRBJ2-1
V gene: TRBV7-7
clone size: -
CDR3 protein: CASSRSVFGNEQFF
CDR3 DNA: TGTGCCAGCAGCCGAAGCGTGTTTGGCAATGAGCAGTTCTTC

D gene: TRBD1
J gene: TRBJ2-3
V gene: TRBV18
clone size: once
CDR3 protein: CASSRQGLTDTQYF
CDR3 DNA: TGTGCCAGCTCGCGACAGGGGTTAACAGATACGCAGTATTTT

D gene: TRBD2
J gene: TRBJ2-4
V gene: TRBV9
clone size: once
CDR3 protein: CASSPLPGGSVKNIQYF
CDR3 DNA: TGTGCCAGCAGCCCCTTACCCGGCGGGAGCGTCAAAAACATTCAGTACTTC